These T cell receptor beta chains were read from a single sample in a study of T cell responses to AZD1222 COVID-19 vaccine. The data were produced by immunoSEQ multiplex PCR, yet TCRdb's version contains in-frame clones alone and is incomplete. The top ten clones hold 7.5% to 8% of a sample with around 110,000 clones, about 90% of them seen once. This sample comprised peripheral blood, obtained on day 0 of AZD1222 vaccination. The receptor source for this set is an adult in good health. CDR3s include the opening cysteine and the closing phenylalanine or tryptophan. A D gene is named only where the DNA matches it firmly. A clone size is listed for some rows: how often the clone was seen (once, few, many), or a class if it is expanded.

v_call,j_call,d_call,clone_size,cdr3_nt,cdr3_aa
TRBV7-9,TRBJ2-1,NA,NA,TGTGCCAGCAGCTTGGGTACTAGCTACGGCGATGAGCAGTTCTTC,CASSLGTSYGDEQFF
TRBV30,TRBJ2-1,NA,NA,TGTGCCTGGGAACTGGGGGAGCAGTTCTTC,CAWELGEQFF
TRBV11-3,TRBJ1-1,NA,NA,TGTGCCACCTCTCGGACGGCGAACACTGAAGCTTTCTTT,CATSRTANTEAFF
TRBV4-2,TRBJ2-2,NA,NA,TGTGCCAGCAGCCAAGGAGAAGTGAACACCGGGGAGCTGTTTTTT,CASSQGEVNTGELFF
TRBV19,TRBJ2-1,NA,NA,TGTGCCAGTAGTTCAGCCCTAGAGCGGACGACCTACAATGAGCAGTTCTTC,CASSSALERTTYNEQFF
TRBV5-5,TRBJ1-2,TRBD1,NA,TGTGCCAGCAGCTTTGGGACAGGCCGAGCTAACTATGGCTACACCTTC,CASSFGTGRANYGYTF
TRBV7-6,TRBJ2-7,NA,NA,TGTGCCAGCAGCTTAGACACAGGCGCGTACGAGCAGTACTTC,CASSLDTGAYEQYF
TRBV7-8,TRBJ2-7,NA,few,TGTGCCAGCAGCTGGGACATTTCCTACGAGCAGTACTTC,CASSWDISYEQYF
TRBV15,TRBJ2-2,NA,once,TGTGCCACCAGCAGAGGACTAGGGGGCACCGGGGAGCTGTTTTTT,CATSRGLGGTGELFF
TRBV5-1,TRBJ2-7,NA,NA,TGCGCCAGCAGCTTGCGGTCGGGATACGAGCAGTACTTC,CASSLRSGYEQYF
TRBV29-1,TRBJ2-1,TRBD2,NA,TGCAGCGGCGGACTAGCGGGAGATGAGCAGTTCTTC,CSGGLAGDEQFF
TRBV5-4,TRBJ2-7,NA,NA,TGTGCCAGCAGCCGCGGAACAGGCAGCTCCTACGAGCAGTACTTC,CASSRGTGSSYEQYF
TRBV13,TRBJ1-2,NA,NA,TGTGCCAGCAGCTTAGACGGGTCCTACGCGGGTCCCCTTAACTATGGCTACACCTTC,CASSLDGSYAGPLNYGYTF
TRBV19,TRBJ2-1,TRBD2,NA,TGTGCCAGTAGTATTGGGACGGGACTAGCGGGAGGTAATGAGCAGTTCTTC,CASSIGTGLAGGNEQFF